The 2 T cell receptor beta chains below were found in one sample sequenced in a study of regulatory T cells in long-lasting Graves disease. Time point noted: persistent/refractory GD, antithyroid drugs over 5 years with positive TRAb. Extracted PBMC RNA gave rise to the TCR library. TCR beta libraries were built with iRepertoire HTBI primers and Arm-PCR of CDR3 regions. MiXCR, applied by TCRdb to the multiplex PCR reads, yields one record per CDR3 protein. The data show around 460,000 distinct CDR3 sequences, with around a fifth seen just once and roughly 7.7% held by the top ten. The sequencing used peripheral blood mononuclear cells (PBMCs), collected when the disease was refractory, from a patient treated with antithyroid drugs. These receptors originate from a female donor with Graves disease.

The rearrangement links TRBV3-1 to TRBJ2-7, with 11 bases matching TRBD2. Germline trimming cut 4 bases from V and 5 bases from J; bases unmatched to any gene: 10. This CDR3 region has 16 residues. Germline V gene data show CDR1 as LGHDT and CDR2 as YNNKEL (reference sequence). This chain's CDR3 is CASSPMGLAARNEQYF. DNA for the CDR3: TGTGCCAGCAGCCCGATGGGACTAGCGGCCCGGAACGAGCAGTACTTC.

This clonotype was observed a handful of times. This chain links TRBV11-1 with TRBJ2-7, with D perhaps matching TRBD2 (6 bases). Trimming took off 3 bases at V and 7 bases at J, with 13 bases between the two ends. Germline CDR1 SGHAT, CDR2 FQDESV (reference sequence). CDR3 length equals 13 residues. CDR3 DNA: TGTGCCAGCAGCTTCGGCGGGACCGGAGAGCAGTACTTC. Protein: CASSFGGTGEQYF.